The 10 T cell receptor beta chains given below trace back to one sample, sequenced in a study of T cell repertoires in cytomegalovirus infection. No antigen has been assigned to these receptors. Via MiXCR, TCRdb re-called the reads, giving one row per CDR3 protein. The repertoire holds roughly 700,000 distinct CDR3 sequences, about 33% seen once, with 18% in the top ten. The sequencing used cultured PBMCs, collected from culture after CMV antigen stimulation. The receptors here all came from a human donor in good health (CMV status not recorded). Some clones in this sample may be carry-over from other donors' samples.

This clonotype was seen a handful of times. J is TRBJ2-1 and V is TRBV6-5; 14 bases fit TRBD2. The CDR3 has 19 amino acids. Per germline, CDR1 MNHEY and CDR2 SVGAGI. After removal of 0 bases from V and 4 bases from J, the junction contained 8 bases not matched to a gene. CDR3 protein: CASSYSGLAGVAPYNEQFF. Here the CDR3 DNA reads TGTGCCAGCAGTTACTCGGGACTAGCGGGAGTCGCCCCTTACAATGAGCAGTTCTTC.

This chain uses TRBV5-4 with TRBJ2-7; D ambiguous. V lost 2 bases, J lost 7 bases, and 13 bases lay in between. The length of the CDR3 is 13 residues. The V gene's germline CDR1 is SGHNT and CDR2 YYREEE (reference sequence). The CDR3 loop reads CASSFESLREQYF. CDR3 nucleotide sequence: TGTGCCAGCAGCTTCGAGTCCTTGAGGGAGCAGTACTTC.

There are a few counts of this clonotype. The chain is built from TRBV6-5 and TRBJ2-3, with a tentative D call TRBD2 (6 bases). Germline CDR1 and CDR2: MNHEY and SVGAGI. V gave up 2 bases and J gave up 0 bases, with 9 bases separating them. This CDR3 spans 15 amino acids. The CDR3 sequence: CASSYASGSTDTQYF. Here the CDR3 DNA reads TGTGCCAGCAGTTACGCGAGCGGGAGCACAGATACGCAGTATTTT.

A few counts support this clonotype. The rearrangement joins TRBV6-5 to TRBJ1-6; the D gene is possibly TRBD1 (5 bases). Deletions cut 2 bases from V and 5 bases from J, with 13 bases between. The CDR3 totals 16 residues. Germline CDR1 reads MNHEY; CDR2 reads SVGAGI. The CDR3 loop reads CASSYLAGLDNSPLHF. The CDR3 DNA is TGTGCCAGCAGTTACCTGGCAGGGCTCGATAATTCACCCCTCCACTTT.

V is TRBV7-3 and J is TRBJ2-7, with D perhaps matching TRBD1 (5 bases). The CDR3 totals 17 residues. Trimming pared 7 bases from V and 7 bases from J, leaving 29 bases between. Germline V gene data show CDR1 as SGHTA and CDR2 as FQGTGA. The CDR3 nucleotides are TGTGCCAGCACCTCGACGTGGGGCGGCAGGAGCTTGGGAGAGCAGTACTTC. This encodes CASTSTWGGRSLGEQYF.

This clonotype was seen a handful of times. DNA of the CDR3: TGTGCCAGCAGCTTGAGGATGAGCTCCTACGAGCAGTACTTC. Translated, it gives CASSLRMSSYEQYF. This chain joins TRBV7-2 and TRBJ2-7, with D unclear. This CDR3 is built from 14 residues. Germline values: CDR1 SGHTA, CDR2 FQGNSA. With 3 bases removed from V and 0 bases from J, the gap between germline ends came to 9 bases.

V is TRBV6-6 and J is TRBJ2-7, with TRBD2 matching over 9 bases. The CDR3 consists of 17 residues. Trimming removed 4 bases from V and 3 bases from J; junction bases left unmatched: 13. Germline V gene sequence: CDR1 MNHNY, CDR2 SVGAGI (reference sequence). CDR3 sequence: CASSSGLALLRGYEQYF. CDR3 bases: TGTGCCAGCAGTTCAGGACTAGCGCTACTTAGGGGCTACGAGCAGTACTTC.

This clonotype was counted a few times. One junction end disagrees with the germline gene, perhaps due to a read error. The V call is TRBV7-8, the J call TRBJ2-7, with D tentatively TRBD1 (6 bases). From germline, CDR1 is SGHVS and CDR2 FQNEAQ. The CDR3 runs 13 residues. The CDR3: CASSTQGFHEQCF. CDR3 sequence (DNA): TGTGCCAGCAGCACACAGGGATTCCACGAGCAGTGCTTC.

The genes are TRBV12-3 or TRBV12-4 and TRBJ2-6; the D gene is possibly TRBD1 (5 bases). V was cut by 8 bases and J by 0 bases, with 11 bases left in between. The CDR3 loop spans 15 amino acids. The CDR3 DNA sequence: TGTGCCAGCCAGTGGGGCCTCTCTGGGGCCAACGTCCTGACTTTC. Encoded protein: CASQWGLSGANVLTF.

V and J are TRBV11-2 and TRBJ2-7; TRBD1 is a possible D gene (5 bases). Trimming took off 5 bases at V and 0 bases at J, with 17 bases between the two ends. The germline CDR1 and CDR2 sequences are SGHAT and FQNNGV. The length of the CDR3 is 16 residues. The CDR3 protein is CASSIAIETASYEQYF. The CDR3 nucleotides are TGTGCCAGCAGCATCGCAATTGAGACAGCCTCCTACGAGCAGTACTTC.